This passage covers 3 T cell receptor beta chains from one sample sequenced in a study of T cell clonotyping in hematopoietic cell transplantation. TCRdb's copy holds only in-frame clones and misses some; the assay was immunoSEQ multiplex PCR. The table lists 65,000 to 75,000 clones, around 94% of them singletons, with approximately 1.5% in the top ten. The sample taken for sequencing was peripheral blood mononuclear cells. The source of these receptors is a man aged 45-65 years in good health. Some clones in this sample may be carry-over from other donors' samples.

The CDR3 region is CASSVGVLTSGQETQYF. CDR3 DNA: TGTGCCAGCAGCGTAGGGGTCTTGACTAGCGGCCAAGAGACCCAGTACTTC. The genes are TRBV9 and TRBJ2-5; 9 bases line up with TRBD2. V was clipped by 0 bases and J by 1 base; unmatched bases: 7. The CDR3 contains 17 residues. Germline V gene data show CDR1 as SGDLS and CDR2 as YYNGEE.

This chain joins TRBV19 and TRBJ2-2; 8 bases are a match to TRBD1. CDR3 length: 15 residues. Germline V lookup: CDR1 LNHDA, CDR2 SQIVND (reference sequence). V gave up 8 bases and J gave up 4 bases; unmatched junction bases: 9. Here the CDR3 DNA reads TGTGCCAGTCTCAGGGGGCCTTCGGGCACCGGGGAGCTGTTTTTT. Its translation: CASLRGPSGTGELFF.

The CDR3 DNA sequence: TGCGCCAACCAACCCCTAGCGGGAGCGGGCCCCAACAGGGAGACCCAGTACTTC. This encodes CANQPLAGAGPNRETQYF. J is TRBJ2-5 and V is TRBV4-1; 10 nucleotides align to TRBD2. Trimming removed 10 bases from V and 5 bases from J; junction bases left unmatched: 22. The length of the CDR3 is 18 residues. The germline V gene has CDR1 MGHRA and CDR2 YSYEKL.